This T cell receptor (beta chain) appears in the sequencing data of a study of identical twins. Study-level points and caveats: The study found weaker excess twin sharing in beta out-of-frame sequences.

TCRdb reprocessed the 5' RACE reads via MiXCR and lists one record per CDR3 protein. The sample comprises approximately 94,000 distinct CDR3 sequences, 5.9% of which are singletons, and less than 15% rests with the top ten. This clonotype was counted ten times or more. Antigen unknown. CDR1 is KGHDR, CDR2 SFDVKD, per germline. J was trimmed by 4 bases and V by 5 bases; bases with no gene match: 5. CDR3 length equals 14 residues. The sequenced material came from memory T cells sorted from blood. The source of this sequence is a woman aged 50 to 65 in good health. The chain joins TRBV24-1 to TRBJ1-2; 8 nucleotides line up with TRBD1. The CDR3: CATSAVDRAYGYTF. The CDR3 DNA reads TGTGCCACCAGTGCCGTGGACAGGGCCTATGGCTACACCTTC.